This T cell receptor beta chain emerged from a study of identical twins (dated by TCRdb to the mid-2010s). Study-level background: To test whether fetal clonotypes persist, the study used deep sequencing on TCR alpha and beta repertoires from monozygotic twins, unrelated adults of various ages, and cord blood. To rule out contamination, replicate twin experiments were performed at different times with different library preparation protocols. General conclusions and limits of the study: In monozygotic twins, recombination models systematically underestimated out-of-frame TCR alpha sharing, but the models matched the sharing seen between unrelated individuals. Because the same donors could not be followed over many years, the conclusions depended on cross-sectional statistical analysis. A weaker excess of twin sharing was found in beta out-of-frame sequences because the signal-to-noise ratio was lowered by fewer shared sequences. Invariant T cells such as MAIT and iNKT could partly confound zero-insertion analyses, though diverse VJ usage argued against this for most clonotypes. Compared with coincidental sharing between unrelated individuals, an excess of low generation-probability sequences was observed among out-of-frame TCR alpha sequences shared between twins. Abundant cord blood beta clonotypes carried fewer insertions; young adult naive repertoires showed a weaker similar trend, while memory repertoires showed none.

Libraries were built with 5' RACE. This sample was sequenced with an Illumina HiSeq 2000. A universal primer binding site was introduced by template switching, and a unique molecular identifier was present in the final cDNA, enabling accurate counting of TCR cDNA molecules. Specific primers in the conserved constant-segment region were used to synthesize first-strand cDNA for TCR alpha and beta chains. To control for contamination, each cDNA library was double barcoded with a SMART-Mk sample barcode plus Illumina barcodes. TruSeq adapter sequences and Illumina sample barcodes were added in two successive PCR steps. TCR alpha and beta cDNA libraries were sequenced on the Illumina HiSeq platform with custom primers. In the source study's methods: MiGEC processed the raw reads to extract unique molecular identifiers, while MiXCR was used to determine the CDR3 positions. For each individual, recombination models were inferred using an EM algorithm with the repgenHMM and IGoR tools. Shared clonotypes were analyzed with the tcR package in R, and sharing was normalized by the product of cloneset sizes. To study raw recombination without the effects of thymic and clonal selection, out-of-frame nonproductive sequences were analyzed. TCRdb reanalyzed the raw reads on its own, using fastp at Q25 for trimming and MiXCR for clone calling, and kept in-frame beta chains. Each CDR3 protein appears once, grouped with its most common genes and DNA. The V and J calls here are based on TCRdb, not the publication. Recorded for this sample are 600,000 to 700,000 distinct CDR3 sequences; roughly 20% of them occurred a single time. The top ten clonotypes cover around 4.4% of the sample.

The CDR1 and CDR2 encoded by the germline V gene are MNHEY and SVGEGT. Germline trimming: 6 bases from V, 7 bases from J; junction bases outside gene matches: 21. The CDR3, cysteine through phenylalanine, is 19 amino acids long. Only CDR3 DNA remains: 57 bases, in frame from the first base. Turning to this clonotype: Its antigen is unknown. Base-call qualities are not available, and no considerably larger clone is one nucleotide away.

Only healthy Caucasian donors were included. Three pairs of female monozygotic twins, all aged roughly 18 to 29 years, were included in the twin cohort. Peripheral blood mononuclear cells were the source from which RNA for the TCR libraries was isolated. These data were also reused for a study on T cells expressing NK-cell markers. As noted in the second study: In sorted CD3+CD56+NKG2C+, CD3+CD56+NKG2C- and CD3+CD56-NKG2C+ T-cell subsets from 7 or 8 donors, TCR beta-chain repertoires were profiled. Among the eight sequenced donors, only one was HCMV-seronegative, while the other seven were HCMV-seropositive. In several experiments an anti-gammadeltaTCR antibody was added to restrict sorting to alphabetaTCR-expressing T cells. In six donors, the dominant CD3+CD56+NKG2C+ clonotypes were among the top 10 CD8+ clonotypes and accounted for about 1.0-7.5% of CD8+ T cells. Those dominant clonotypes were again the most abundant among CD3+CD56-NKG2C+ cells in several donors, at roughly 28.3-65%. It remained unclear whether the expanded NKG2C-expressing T cell clones were specific for HCMV antigens. The study sequenced eight donors, all healthy volunteers chosen at random: three men and five women. HCMV serostatus was determined by detecting HCMV-specific IgG in serum with a commercial ELISA kit. For 5 or 6 donors, unsorted PBMC were also used to sequence bulk peripheral blood T-cell repertoires. MIGEC was used to demultiplex reads and group the reads by UMI, and MiTCR was used to assemble and quantify clonotypes. To exclude erroneous sequences, only TCR cDNA sequences supported by at least two reads were retained. The tcR package was used for downstream repertoire analysis, with clonotypes matched between fractions based on CDR3 nucleotide sequence plus V segment. VDJmatch was used to annotate antigen specificity against VDJdb, with one amino acid substitution allowed in CDR3.

The sequence is built from TRBV6-2 or TRBV6-3 and TRBJ2-1, with TRBD2 matching 10 junction bases. The specimen sequenced was PBMCs. This sequence was found in a woman between 18 and 29 years old in good health. The bases are TGTGCCAGCAGCCTCCGATCAGCGGGAGGGGGGGCAATTCGGAATGAGCAGTTCTTC. It is translated as CASSLRSAGGGAIRNEQFF.